This T cell receptor beta chain was documented in a study of regulatory T cells. Findings and limits, study-wide: Patient repertoires had restricted TRB V-J pairs and skewed V and J usage, most in Tregs. In CD3G-deficient patients, conventional CD4+ T cells were enriched for hydrophobic CDR3 residues at positions 6 and 7.

As to this clone: Its antigen is currently unknown.

V lost 5 bases to trimming and J lost 14 bases, with 21 bases between them. The CDR3 length is 13 residues. In germline, CDR1 is SEHNR, CDR2 FQNEAQ (reference sequence). Primers: 52 TRBV forward and 13 TRBJ reverse. Libraries were prepared by immunoSEQ multiplex PCR; TCRdb keeps only in-frame clonotypes and omits some of them. The data contain tens of thousands of clones, about 88% of them seen just once; the ten biggest clones take up about 1.3%. This receptor was identified in a child aged 5 to 17 with CD3G deficiency. This sequence joins TRBV7-9 and TRBJ2-5, with D possibly TRBD2 on 6 matching bases. The sample was conventional CD4+ T cells sorted from blood. CDR3 nucleotide sequence: TGTGCCAGCAGCCCAGACCATACGGGAGAGACCTACTTC. The encoded protein is CASSPDHTGETYF.